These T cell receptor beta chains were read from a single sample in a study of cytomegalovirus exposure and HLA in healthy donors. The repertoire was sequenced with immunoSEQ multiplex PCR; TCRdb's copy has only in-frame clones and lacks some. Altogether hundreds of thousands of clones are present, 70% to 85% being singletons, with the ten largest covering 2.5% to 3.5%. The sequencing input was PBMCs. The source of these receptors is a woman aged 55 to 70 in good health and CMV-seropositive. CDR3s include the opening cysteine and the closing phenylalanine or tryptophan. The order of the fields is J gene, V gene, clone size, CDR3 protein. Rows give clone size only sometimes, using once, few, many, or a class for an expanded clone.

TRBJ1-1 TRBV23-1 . CASSQTNRDTEAFF
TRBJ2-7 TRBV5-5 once CASSQSSEQYF
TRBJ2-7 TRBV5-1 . CASSLFPVGGNEQYF
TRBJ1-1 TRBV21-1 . CASSLGTAMNTEAFF
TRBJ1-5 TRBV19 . CASSMGQLNQPQHF
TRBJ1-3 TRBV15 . CATSREGQGKTTIYF
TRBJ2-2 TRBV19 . CASSLGRDWAGELFF
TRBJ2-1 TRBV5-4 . CASSLVGGGHNEQFF
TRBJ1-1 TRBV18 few CASSPSPGQNTEAFF
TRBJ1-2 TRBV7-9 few CASSSLASGMSDGYTF
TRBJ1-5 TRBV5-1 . CASSLVGHQPQHF
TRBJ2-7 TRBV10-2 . CASSDLGLAGGSYEQYF
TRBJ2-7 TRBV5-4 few CASSLVGRLAGSYEQYF
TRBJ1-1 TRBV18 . CASSPSLNTEAFF
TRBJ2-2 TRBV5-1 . CASGLRAANTGELFF
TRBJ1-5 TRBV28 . CASSSAGTQLGTQHF
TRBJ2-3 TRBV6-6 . CASSLSGTTDTQYF